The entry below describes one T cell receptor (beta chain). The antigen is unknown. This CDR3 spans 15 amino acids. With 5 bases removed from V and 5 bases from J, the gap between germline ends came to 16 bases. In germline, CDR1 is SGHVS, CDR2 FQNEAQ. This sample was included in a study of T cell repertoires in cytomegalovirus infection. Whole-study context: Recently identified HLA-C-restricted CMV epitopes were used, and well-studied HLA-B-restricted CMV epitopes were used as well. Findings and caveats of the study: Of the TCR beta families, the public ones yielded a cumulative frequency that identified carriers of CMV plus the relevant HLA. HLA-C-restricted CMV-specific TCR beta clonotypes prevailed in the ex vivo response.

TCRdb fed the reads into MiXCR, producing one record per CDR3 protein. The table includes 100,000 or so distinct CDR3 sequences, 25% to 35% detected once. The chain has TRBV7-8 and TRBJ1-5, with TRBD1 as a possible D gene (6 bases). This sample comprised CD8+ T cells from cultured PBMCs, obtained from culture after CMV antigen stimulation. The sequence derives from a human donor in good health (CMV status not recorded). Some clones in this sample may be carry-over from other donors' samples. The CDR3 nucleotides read TGTGCCAGCAGCATGGAGGGGGGGGTGCATCAGCCCCAGCATTTT. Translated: CASSMEGGVHQPQHF.